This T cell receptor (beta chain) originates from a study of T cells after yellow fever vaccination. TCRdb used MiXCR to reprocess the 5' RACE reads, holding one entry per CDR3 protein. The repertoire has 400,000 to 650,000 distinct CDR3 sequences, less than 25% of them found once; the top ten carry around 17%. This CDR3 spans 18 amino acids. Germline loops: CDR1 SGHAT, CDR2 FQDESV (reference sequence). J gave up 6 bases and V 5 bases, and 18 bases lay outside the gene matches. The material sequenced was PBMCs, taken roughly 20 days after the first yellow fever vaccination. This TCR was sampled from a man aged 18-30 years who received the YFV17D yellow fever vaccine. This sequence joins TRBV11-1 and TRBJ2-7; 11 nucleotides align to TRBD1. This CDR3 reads CASSPRTGGFALGGEQYV. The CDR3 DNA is TGTGCCAGCAGCCCTCGGACAGGGGGCTTCGCTTTAGGAGGCGAGCAGTACGTC.